The 7 T cell receptor beta chains listed next were all sequenced from one sample in a study of blood T cell repertoires in COVID-19. Sequencing used immunoSEQ multiplex PCR; TCRdb keeps in-frame clones, though not all of them. In the table there are some 340,000 clones, roughly 90% of which are singletons. The sequencing sample was made of PBMCs or T cells enriched from blood (not recorded which). These TCRs come from a woman in her twenties or thirties who had been exposed to COVID-19.

The V gene is TRBV4-2, the J gene TRBJ2-5; 9 nucleotides match TRBD2. V was pared by 0 bases and J by 4 bases, with 9 bases of the junction left unmatched. The CDR3 runs 17 residues. Germline V gene sequence: CDR1 LGHNA, CDR2 YNFKEQ. This CDR3 reads CASSQEAGGGAGETQYF. As DNA, the CDR3 is TGTGCCAGCAGCCAAGAGGCTGGCGGGGGGGCCGGAGAGACCCAGTACTTC.

The rearrangement links TRBV3-1 (or the pseudogene TRBV3-2) to TRBJ1-4; D possibly corresponds to TRBD1 (5 bases). Germline values: CDR1 LGHDT, CDR2 YNNKEL (reference sequence). V lost 1 base to trimming and J lost 7 bases, with 22 bases between them. CDR3 length: 18 amino acids. The CDR3 sequence is CASSQGRLVGGWFEKLFF. CDR3 nucleotide sequence: TGTGCCAGCAGCCAAGGCAGGCTGGTCGGGGGGTGGTTTGAAAAACTGTTTTTT.

The gene calls are TRBV4-1 and TRBJ1-6; D is possibly TRBD1 (5 bases). CDR3 length: 13 residues. V gave up 4 bases and J gave up 4 bases, with 5 bases separating them. Germline assignment: CDR1 MGHRA and CDR2 YSYEKL. The CDR3 DNA follows: TGCGCCAGCAGCCCAGGGTATAATTCACCCCTCCACTTT. Protein: CASSPGYNSPLHF.

This clone was found a few times. This rearrangement joins TRBV19 to TRBJ1-2, with TRBD1 matching 9 bases. The trim removed 5 bases at V and 2 bases at J, leaving 6 bases unmatched. The CDR3 extends over 15 amino acids. The germline CDR1 and CDR2 sequences are LNHDA and SQIVND (reference sequence). Here the CDR3 DNA reads TGTGCCAGTAGTCTAACAGGGGGCTGGAACTATGGCTACACCTTC. Protein product: CASSLTGGWNYGYTF.

The rearrangement uses TRBV5-4 and TRBJ2-7, with 12 bases lining up with TRBD1. The CDR3 spans 15 residues. CDR1 is SGHNT, CDR2 YYREEE, per germline (reference sequence). With 4 bases clipped from V and 6 bases from J, the junction kept 8 bases outside the gene matches. The CDR3 coding sequence is TGTGCCAGCAGCCGGGGGGACAGGGGGCTTGGCGAGCAGTACTTC. The encoded protein is CASSRGDRGLGEQYF.

J is TRBJ1-1 and V is TRBV4-2, with a possible D match to TRBD1 (5 bases). Germline values: CDR1 LGHNA, CDR2 YNFKEQ. The CDR3 covers 16 residues. The V gene lost 2 bases and the J gene lost 1 base, with 14 bases spanning the gap. The CDR3 loop reads CASSQPSVGQNTEAFF. The CDR3 DNA reads as TGTGCCAGCAGCCAACCATCCGTTGGACAGAACACTGAAGCTTTCTTT.

The chain recombines TRBV12-5 with TRBJ2-7; 10 bases line up with TRBD1. Trimming removed 4 bases from V and 4 bases from J; junction bases left unmatched: 7. Germline CDR1 is LGHNT and CDR2 is FRNRAP. CDR3 length: 15 residues. In DNA, the CDR3 is TGTGCTAGTGGTTATGTCCGGGACAGGGGTTACGAGCAGTACTTC. It encodes CASGYVRDRGYEQYF.